These 29 T cell receptor beta chains were sequenced from one sample in a study of cytomegalovirus exposure and HLA in healthy donors. Assay used: immunoSEQ multiplex PCR; TCRdb lists only in-frame clones, some missing. The sample includes a few hundred thousand clones, more than 85% of them seen just once. The sample consisted of PBMCs. These receptors were taken from a man aged 18 to 30 in good health and CMV-seropositive.

This rearrangement joins TRBV18 to TRBJ2-7; weak D call: TRBD2 (5 bases). Trimming took 1 base from V and 1 from J, leaving 17 bases between them. CDR3 length: 17 amino acids. The germline CDR1 and CDR2 sequences are KGHSH and LQKENI. The CDR3 nucleotides are TGTGCCAGCTCACCACGTGCTAGCCTAGTAGGGTCCTACGAGCAGTACTTC. It is translated as CASSPRASLVGSYEQYF.

J is TRBJ2-7 and V is TRBV28; D is perhaps TRBD2 (6 bases). Germline V gene sequence: CDR1 MDHEN, CDR2 SYDVKM. The length of the CDR3 is 15 residues. V was shortened by 8 bases and J by 1 base, with 18 bases between the two germline ends. Here the CDR3 reads CASDSPGDVSYEQYF. The CDR3 DNA sequence: TGTGCCAGCGACTCCCCGGGAGACGTATCCTACGAGCAGTACTTC.

Of note for this clone: Sequence at one end of the junction differs from germline and may be a read error. This chain links TRBV4-2 with TRBJ2-1, with TRBD1 matching over 11 bases. Germline V gives CDR1 LGHNA, CDR2 YNFKEQ. The CDR3 length is 15 residues. The chain's CDR3 is CASSQGQGAQNEQFF. The CDR3 DNA reads TGTGCCAGCAGTCAAGGACAGGGGGCGCAAAATGAGCAGTTCTTC.

The chain links TRBV4-3 to TRBJ2-7; D may match TRBD1 or TRBD2 (5 bases each). Germline CDR1 is LGHNA and CDR2 is YSLEER. The CDR3 has 15 amino acids. V gave up 5 bases and J gave up 4 bases, with 18 bases separating them. CDR3 sequence: CASSFGLLGVYEQYF. In DNA, the CDR3 is TGCGCCAGCAGCTTTGGACTCTTGGGGGTTTACGAGCAGTACTTC.

The genes are TRBV18 and TRBJ1-3, with TRBD1 as a possible D gene (6 bases). Germline CDR1 is KGHSH and CDR2 is LQKENI. The CDR3 extends over 14 amino acids. Trimming removed 3 bases from V and 5 bases from J, with 11 bases in between. The CDR3 bases are TGTGCCAGCTCACCGCCGGGGGGCAGAAACACCATATATTTT. Translation gives CASSPPGGRNTIYF.

This clone appeared a single time. The genes are TRBV27 and TRBJ2-1; no reliable D call. The CDR3 totals 13 residues. Trimming stripped 5 bases from V and 2 bases from J, with 7 bases between. The germline CDR1 and CDR2 sequences are MNHEY and SMNVEV (reference sequence). The CDR3 DNA sequence: TGTGCCAGCAGTCCCAGTCCCTACAATGAGCAGTTCTTC. The encoded protein is CASSPSPYNEQFF.

J is TRBJ2-3 and V is TRBV19, with a weak D call TRBD2 (6 bases). Germline CDR1 is LNHDA and CDR2 is SQIVND (reference sequence). This CDR3 contains 14 residues. V lost 0 bases and J 5 bases, leaving 9 bases between the germline ends. CDR3 residues: CASSIDPGGDTQYF. The CDR3 DNA reads TGTGCCAGTAGTATAGATCCCGGGGGAGATACGCAGTATTTT.

This clone has just one count. The same CDR3 is also encoded by other DNA sequences in this sample. The rearrangement uses TRBV29-1 and TRBJ1-1; D remains ambiguous. The germline V gene encodes CDR1 SQVTM and CDR2 ANQGSEA. V was pared by 0 bases and J by 2 bases, with 7 bases between. This CDR3 has 13 amino acids. The CDR3 DNA follows: TGCAGCGTTGAAGAGGGTTTAAACACTGAAGCTTTCTTT. It encodes CSVEEGLNTEAFF.

The chain joins TRBV5-1 to TRBJ1-1; D not certain. The CDR3 covers 16 residues. Per germline, CDR1 SGHRS and CDR2 YFSETQ. Trimming left V 0 bases short and J 2 bases short, with 14 bases between. CDR3 in amino acids: CASSLGPSEGNTEAFF. The CDR3 region has the DNA TGCGCCAGCAGCTTGGGGCCCTCTGAGGGAAACACTGAAGCTTTCTTT. Full variable domain (remainder filled in from reference TRBV5-1 and TRBJ1-1): KAGVTQTPRYLIKTRGQQVTLSCSPISGHRSVSWYQQTPGQGLQFLFEYFSETQRNKGNFPGRFSGRQFSNSRSEMNVSTLELGDSALYLCASSLGPSEGNTEAFFGQGTRLTVV.

This clone was found once. The rearrangement uses TRBV9 and TRBJ2-2, with 11 bases matching TRBD2. This CDR3 region has 16 residues. The germline V gene has CDR1 SGDLS and CDR2 YYNGEE. Trimming took 3 bases from V and 3 from J; bases not matched to a gene: 4. CDR3 sequence reads: CASSASLAGDTGELFF. The CDR3 DNA follows: TGTGCCAGCAGCGCCTCACTAGCGGGAGACACCGGGGAGCTGTTTTTT.

This clone was seen once. The chain couples TRBV5-6 to TRBJ2-1; D possibly corresponds to TRBD2 (6 bases). The CDR3 is 14 residues long. Per the germline V gene, CDR1 is SGHDT and CDR2 is YYEEEE. V lost 2 bases and J 5 bases, leaving 11 bases between the germline ends. The CDR3 protein is CASSLGGRDNEQFF. The DNA for the CDR3 is TGTGCCAGCAGCTTAGGAGGGAGAGACAATGAGCAGTTCTTC.

The V call is TRBV27, the J call TRBJ2-3, with unresolved D. V lost 6 bases and J lost 1, with 5 bases in between. This CDR3 is built from 12 residues. The germline gives CDR1 MNHEY, CDR2 SMNVEV (reference sequence). CDR3 nucleotides: TGTGCCAGCAGCCCTCGCACAGATACGCAGTATTTT. It yields the protein CASSPRTDTQYF.

The V and J genes are TRBV29-1 and TRBJ2-3, with D uncertain. This CDR3 contains 11 residues. Per the germline V gene, CDR1 is SQVTM and CDR2 is ANQGSEA. The V end lost 3 bases, the J end lost 5 bases, and 6 bases lay between the germline ends. CDR3 bases: TGCAGCGTTGACCCTGGAGATACGCAGTATTTT. Translation gives CSVDPGDTQYF.

This chain joins TRBV6-5 and TRBJ1-2; D not resolved. The CDR3 is 13 amino acids. Germline CDR1 and CDR2: MNHEY and SVGAGI. Trimming shortened V by 7 bases and J by 4 bases, and 13 bases separated the two germline ends. The CDR3 DNA is TGTGCCAGCACCCTAGGCGCTAGCTATGGCTACACCTTC. It codes for CASTLGASYGYTF.

The chain employs TRBV2 and TRBJ2-1, with 11 bases fitting TRBD1. The V segment lost 2 bases and the J segment 9 bases; nucleotides outside the gene matches: 9. The germline V gene has CDR1 SNHLY and CDR2 FYNNEI. The CDR3 is 16 residues long. CDR3 nucleotide sequence: TGTGCCAGCAGTGAAAGGGGACAGGGGGAAATAGGTGAGCAGTTCTTC. Protein product: CASSERGQGEIGEQFF. The variable domain in full, completed from reference TRBV2 and TRBJ2-1, reads EPEVTQTPSHQVTQMGQEVILRCVPISNHLYFYWYRQILGQKVEFLVSFYNNEISEKSEIFDDQFSVERPDGSNFTLKIRSTKLEDSAMYFCASSERGQGEIGEQFFGPGTRLTVL.

The sample holds a few counts of this clone. V is TRBV7-2 and J is TRBJ1-2, with D possibly matching TRBD1 (6 bases). V was pared by 1 base and J by 2 bases, with 8 bases between. Germline V CDR1 and CDR2: SGHTA, FQGNSA. The CDR3 has 14 residues. CDR3 nucleotides: TGTGCCAGCAGCTTAGGTCAGGGGAACTATGGCTACACCTTC. This sequence encodes CASSLGQGNYGYTF.

V gene TRBV2 combines with J gene TRBJ2-2; D is ambiguous. The germline V gene encodes CDR1 SNHLY and CDR2 FYNNEI. There are 12 residues in the CDR3. Trimming took 6 bases from V and 1 from J, leaving 3 bases between them. CDR3 nucleotide sequence: TGTGCCAGCAGCCTGAACACCGGGGAGCTGTTTTTT. Translating it yields CASSLNTGELFF.

Here the CDR3 reads CASSPAGARSEAFF. CDR3 sequence (DNA): TGTGCCAGCAGTCCGGCGGGGGCACGATCAGAAGCTTTCTTT. V and J are TRBV28 and TRBJ1-1, with a tentative D call TRBD1 (6 bases). Between the trimmed V and J ends, which lost 5 bases and 8 bases, there was a span of 18 bases. The CDR3 contains 14 residues. The germline V gene encodes CDR1 MDHEN and CDR2 SYDVKM.

The chain carries TRBV5-1 and TRBJ2-7; 8 positions match TRBD1. Germline loops: CDR1 SGHRS, CDR2 YFSETQ. The CDR3 length is 15 residues. Trimming removed 4 bases from V and 2 bases from J; junction bases left unmatched: 8. CDR3 residues: CASSAGQGPTYEQYF. CDR3 sequence (DNA): TGCGCCAGCAGCGCAGGACAGGGACCTACCTACGAGCAGTACTTC.

The chain is built from TRBV28 and TRBJ1-5, with D hard to call. The CDR3 totals 15 residues. The V gene lost 8 bases and the J gene lost 5 bases, with 19 bases spanning the gap. Looked up from germline, CDR1 is MDHEN and CDR2 is SYDVKM. For the CDR3, the DNA is TGTGCCAGCTCCGCGGGCCTCGCAACCGATCAGCCCCAGCATTTT. It encodes CASSAGLATDQPQHF.

The chain has TRBV28 and TRBJ2-7, with 9 bases aligning to TRBD2. The J segment lost 7 bases and the V segment lost 6 bases, leaving 10 bases of the junction unmatched. The length of the CDR3 is 14 residues. Germline-derived CDR1 and CDR2 are MDHEN and SYDVKM. The CDR3 here is CASSPTSGVGEQYF. The CDR3 bases are TGTGCCAGCAGCCCGACTAGCGGAGTGGGGGAGCAGTACTTC.

V gene TRBV4-3 combines with J gene TRBJ2-7; D not certain. The germline V gene encodes CDR1 LGHNA and CDR2 YSLEER. The CDR3 has 13 residues. Between the trimmed V and J ends, which lost 1 base and 5 bases, there was a span of 9 bases. CDR3 DNA: TGCGCCAGCAGCCAAGCCCCAACTAACGAGCAGTACTTC. Its translation: CASSQAPTNEQYF.

This chain links TRBV5-6 with TRBJ2-7; D is possibly TRBD1 or TRBD2 (5 bases each). This CDR3 comprises 13 residues. Germline V CDR1 and CDR2: SGHDT, YYEEEE. The V end lost 0 bases, the J end lost 4 bases, and 8 bases lay between the germline ends. CDR3 sequence (DNA): TGTGCCAGCAGCTTGGTGGGGGTTTACGAGCAGTACTTC. Amino acid sequence: CASSLVGVYEQYF.

The genes are TRBV19 and TRBJ2-2; the match to TRBD2 covers 11 bases. Germline loops: CDR1 LNHDA, CDR2 SQIVND (reference sequence). V trimming: 7 bases; J trimming: 1 base; junction bases outside the gene matches: 5. This CDR3 is built from 16 residues. The CDR3 sequence: CASTDLAGGNTGELFF. The CDR3, as DNA: TGTGCCAGTACTGATCTAGCGGGAGGGAACACCGGGGAGCTGTTTTTT.

The chain has TRBV27 and TRBJ2-7; perhaps D is TRBD1 or TRBD2 (5 bases each). Germline CDR1 MNHEY, CDR2 SMNVEV (reference sequence). The CDR3 has 14 residues. Trimming stripped 7 bases from V and 3 bases from J, with 16 bases between. The CDR3 loop is CASTLRSGGYEQYF. CDR3 bases: TGTGCCAGCACCCTAAGGTCTGGGGGCTACGAGCAGTACTTC.

The V and J genes are TRBV5-4 and TRBJ2-7; 7 nucleotides align to TRBD1. The CDR3 is 14 residues long. Trimming took 4 bases from V and 2 from J; bases not matched to a gene: 6. The germline V gene encodes CDR1 SGHNT and CDR2 YYREEE (reference sequence). CDR3 region: CASSVDRDAYEQYF. In DNA, the CDR3 is TGTGCCAGCAGCGTCGACAGGGACGCCTACGAGCAGTACTTC.

The CDR3 spells CASSGDRGGNTIYF. The DNA of the CDR3 is TGTGCCAGCAGCGGGGACAGGGGGGGAAACACCATATATTTT. The chain employs TRBV9 and TRBJ1-3, with 11 bases fitting TRBD1. After removal of 3 bases from V and 4 bases from J, the junction contained 0 bases not matched to a gene. The CDR3 runs 14 residues. Germline V gives CDR1 SGDLS, CDR2 YYNGEE.

The chain combines TRBV23-1 with TRBJ1-5, with 9 nucleotides matching TRBD1. TRBV23-1 belongs to the ORF category, with a function that is uncertain. The CDR3 is 16 amino acids. J gave up 2 bases and V 3 bases, and 5 bases lay outside the gene matches. Here the CDR3 DNA reads TGCGCCAGCAGTCAGGACAGGGGAGAAGGCAATCAGCCCCAGCATTTT. Translation: CASSQDRGEGNQPQHF.

The genes are TRBV4-2 and TRBJ2-5; 8 nucleotides match TRBD2. CDR1 is LGHNA, CDR2 YNFKEQ, per germline. Unmatched junction bases numbered 5, after V lost 2 bases and J lost 3 bases. This CDR3 is 15 amino acids long. The CDR3 DNA reads as TGTGCCAGCAGCCAATCTAGCGGGCCAGAAGAGACCCAGTACTTC. Translating gives CASSQSSGPEETQYF.